This T cell receptor beta chain was profiled in a study of T cells in Graves' hyperthyroidism and ophthalmopathy (dated by TCRdb to about 2019). Study-wide context: Peripheral blood was collected at initial diagnosis, before any treatment. The approximately 100 discovery patients were divided at random into training and test sets in a 7:3 ratio. The study also compared thyroid tissue and blood T-cell repertoires from more than 5 Graves' hyperthyroidism patients. After blood sampling, hyperthyroidism patients were treated with methimazole at a starting dose of 30 mg daily, and ophthalmopathy patients were treated with high-dose intravenous methylprednisolone. TCR V-J signatures able to tell the groups apart were searched for in a discovery cohort of some 97 patients, of whom approximately 40 had Graves' ophthalmopathy and 57 had stable Graves' hyperthyroidism. Prospective prediction of ophthalmopathy was tested in an independent validation cohort consisting of 18 hyperthyroidism patients and approximately 16 patients who later progressed to ophthalmopathy. The paper reports TCR Vbeta CDR3 sequencing of some 140 peripheral blood samples: 43 ophthalmopathy, 70 to 85 hyperthyroidism and approximately 17 progressor patients. Study-wide findings and limitations: Most expanded thyroid clonotypes (frequency above 0.001) were also detected in blood, suggesting blood repertoires may reflect thyroid immune responses. In validation, the model predicted progression to ophthalmopathy a median of approximately 6.6 months before onset, with roughly 71% sensitivity and roughly 79% specificity. Sample size was not statistically predetermined, and blinding of investigators to group allocation was not performed. A model built on a 13 V-J signature distinguished ophthalmopathy from stable hyperthyroidism, reaching 85% to 90% sensitivity and around 82% specificity in cross-validation and 80%/75% in testing.

This clonotype was seen at least ten times. This receptor's antigen is unknown. Base-call qualities are not available, and no considerably larger clone is one nucleotide away. Hyperthyroidism patients were newly diagnosed, had a disease duration of under 2 months, and were aged 18 to 65 years. Exclusion was applied to patients with uncontrolled infections, other autoimmune diseases, pregnancy or lactation. Diagnoses were established on the basis of clinical symptoms, serum thyroxine and TRAb, thyroid ultrasound, and orbital computed tomography. Blood from progressor patients was collected at the time of first diagnosis with hyperthyroidism, before any ophthalmopathy symptoms had appeared. Ficoll-Paque density gradient centrifugation was used to isolate PBMCs from around 9.1 ml of fresh peripheral blood. Progressor patients were first diagnosed with Graves' hyperthyroidism and then developed ophthalmopathy during follow-up. Total RNA was extracted with Trizol reagent, and quality was checked on an Agilent 2100 Bioanalyzer.

Including the terminal cysteine and phenylalanine, the CDR3 comprises 12 residues. Left in the record is the CDR3 DNA by itself, 36 bases read in frame from the first base. The CDR1 and CDR2 encoded by the germline V gene are ENHRY and SYGVKD. The V end loses 4 bases and the J end loses 1 base, and a stretch of 4 bases separates them. Amplification of TCR beta CDR3 regions was carried out from RNA transcripts. For the first round of RT-PCR on the TCR CDR3, the HTBI primer set was used together with the Qiagen OneStep RT-PCR kit. A second multiplex PCR round built the libraries, followed by size selection and purification. Paired-end sequencing of the libraries was performed with 100 bp reads on an Illumina HiSeq2000. As for the original processing: Raw data were processed with SOAPnuke, discarding reads with adapters, uncalled bases, mean Phred below 15, or no exact constant-primer or identifier match. High-quality paired reads were merged with COPE v1.2.5, and unique nucleotide sequences were defined as clonotypes. Clonotypes were aligned to IMGT TRBV, TRBD and TRBJ reference segments using MiTCR v1.1. Only V-J combinations with frequency above 0.0001, covering 99% to 99.2% of repertoires, were analysed. A TCS score was defined as the ratio between F50 (clonal expansion) and ExV (chaos), using BLOSUM62-based TCRdist between CDR3 peptides within each V-J. Welch's t-statistics and random forest reduced 450 to 600 V-J features to roughly 13, which were used in a naive Bayes classifier (R e1071). TCRdb reanalyzed the raw reads on its own, using fastp at Q25 for trimming and MiXCR for clone calling, and kept in-frame beta chains. Merged by CDR3 protein, the rows form single entries marked with the most common genes and DNA. It is TCRdb's table, rather than the study itself, that gives the V and J calls and clone size. The sample table shows 370,000 or so distinct CDR3 sequences, and approximately 12% are seen once. The ten largest account for 20% to 25% of the sample.

What was sequenced was blood. This TCR was recovered from a man younger than 40 with Graves' hyperthyroidism that later progressed to Graves' ophthalmopathy. The chain was built from TRBV10-3 and TRBJ1-1; the D gene identity is not certain. The CDR3 reads as follows: CAISVSNTEAFF. The sequence in DNA is TGTGCCATCAGTGTGTCGAACACTGAAGCTTTCTTT.